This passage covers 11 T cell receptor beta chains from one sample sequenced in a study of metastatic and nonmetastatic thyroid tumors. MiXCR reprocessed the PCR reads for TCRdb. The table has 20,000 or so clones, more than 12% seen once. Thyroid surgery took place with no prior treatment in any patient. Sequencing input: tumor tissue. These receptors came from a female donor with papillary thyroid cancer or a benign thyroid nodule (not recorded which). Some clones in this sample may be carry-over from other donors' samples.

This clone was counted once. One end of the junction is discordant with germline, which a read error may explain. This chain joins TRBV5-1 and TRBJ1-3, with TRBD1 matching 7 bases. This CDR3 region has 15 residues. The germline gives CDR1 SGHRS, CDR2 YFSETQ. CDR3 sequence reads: CASSRGQTAGNTIHF. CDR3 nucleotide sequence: TGCGCCAGCAGCCGGGGACAGACGGCTGGAAACACCATACATTTT.

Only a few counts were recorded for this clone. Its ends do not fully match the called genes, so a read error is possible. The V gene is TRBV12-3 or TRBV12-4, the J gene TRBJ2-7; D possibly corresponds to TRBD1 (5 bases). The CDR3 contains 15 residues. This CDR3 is CASSFGSGCFYEHYF. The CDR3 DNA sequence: TGTGCCAGCAGTTTTGGGTCAGGGTGCTTCTACGAGCATTACTTC.

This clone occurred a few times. The CDR3 region has the DNA TGTGCCAGCAGTTTAGCCCGACTAGCGGCCTGGAATGAGCAGTTCTTC. Amino acids: CASSLARLAAWNEQFF. The chain couples TRBV28 to TRBJ2-1; 9 nucleotides align to TRBD2. Trimming cost V 2 bases and J 7 bases; bases outside gene matches: 9. CDR3 length equals 16 residues. Germline CDR1 is MDHEN and CDR2 is SYDVKM.

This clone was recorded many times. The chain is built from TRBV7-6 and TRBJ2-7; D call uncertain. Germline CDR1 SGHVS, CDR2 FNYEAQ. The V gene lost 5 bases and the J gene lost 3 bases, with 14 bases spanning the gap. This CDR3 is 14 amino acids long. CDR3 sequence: CASSPRFRFYEQYF. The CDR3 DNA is TGTGCCAGCAGCCCCCGTTTTAGGTTCTACGAGCAGTACTTC. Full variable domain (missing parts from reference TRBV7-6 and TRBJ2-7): GAGVSQSPRYKVTKRGQDVALRCDPISGHVSLYWYRQALGQGPEFLTYFNYEAQQDKSGLPNDRFSAERPEGSISTLTIQRTEQRDSAMYRCASSPRFRFYEQYFGPGTRLTVT.

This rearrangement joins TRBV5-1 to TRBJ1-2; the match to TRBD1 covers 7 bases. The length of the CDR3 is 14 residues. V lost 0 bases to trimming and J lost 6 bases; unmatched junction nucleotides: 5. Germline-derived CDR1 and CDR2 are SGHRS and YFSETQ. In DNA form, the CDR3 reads TGCGCCAGCAGCTTGGACAGGGGACGCGATGGCTACACCTTC. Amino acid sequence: CASSLDRGRDGYTF.

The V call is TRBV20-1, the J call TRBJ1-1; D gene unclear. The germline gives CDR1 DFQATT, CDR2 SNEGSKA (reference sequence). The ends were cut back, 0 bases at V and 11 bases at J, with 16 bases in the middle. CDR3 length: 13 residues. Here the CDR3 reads CSARDPRRLEAFF. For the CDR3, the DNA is TGCAGTGCTAGAGATCCCCGAAGACTTGAGGCTTTCTTT.

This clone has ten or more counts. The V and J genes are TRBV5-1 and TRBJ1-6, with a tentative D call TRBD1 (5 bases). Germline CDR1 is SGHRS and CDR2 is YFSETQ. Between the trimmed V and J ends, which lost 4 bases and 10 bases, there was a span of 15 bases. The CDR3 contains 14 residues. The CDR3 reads CASSPDGGGSPLHF. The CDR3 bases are TGCGCCAGCAGCCCGGACGGGGGAGGGTCACCCCTCCACTTT. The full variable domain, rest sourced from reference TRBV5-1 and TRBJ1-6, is KAGVTQTPRYLIKTRGQQVTLSCSPISGHRSVSWYQQTPGQGLQFLFEYFSETQRNKGNFPGRFSGRQFSNSRSEMNVSTLELGDSALYLCASSPDGGGSPLHFGNGTRLTVT.

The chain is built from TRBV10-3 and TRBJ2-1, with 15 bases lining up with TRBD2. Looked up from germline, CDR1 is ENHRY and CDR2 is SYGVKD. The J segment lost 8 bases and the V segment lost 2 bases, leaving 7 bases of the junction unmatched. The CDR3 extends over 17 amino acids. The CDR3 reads CAISEAQGLAGGDEQFF. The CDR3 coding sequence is TGTGCCATCAGTGAGGCTCAAGGACTAGCGGGAGGGGATGAGCAGTTCTTC.

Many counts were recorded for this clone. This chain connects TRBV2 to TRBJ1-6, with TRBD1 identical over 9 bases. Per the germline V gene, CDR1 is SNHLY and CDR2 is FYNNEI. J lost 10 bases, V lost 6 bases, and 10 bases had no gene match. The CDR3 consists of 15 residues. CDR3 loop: CASRDRTGVDSPLHF. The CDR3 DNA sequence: TGTGCCAGCAGGGACCGGACAGGGGTGGACTCACCCCTCCACTTT.

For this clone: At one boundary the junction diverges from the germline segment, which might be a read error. CDR3 nucleotides: TGTGCCTGCAGCCCTAGGCCCGGGACAGGGAGGCCACTAGCCAAAAACATTCAGTGCTTC. This sequence encodes CACSPRPGTGRPLAKNIQCF. This sequence joins TRBV7-8 and TRBJ2-4; 9 bases agree with TRBD1. This CDR3 is 20 amino acids long. The germline gives CDR1 SGHVS, CDR2 FQNEAQ. The full variable domain, in which reference TRBV7-8 and TRBJ2-4 provide the parts outside the CDR3, is GAGVSQSPRYKVAKRGQDVALRCDPISGHVSLFWYQQALGQGPEFLTYFQNEAQLDKSGLPSDRFFAERPEGSVSTLKIQRTQQEDSAVYLCACSPRPGTGRPLAKNIQCFGAGTRLSVL.

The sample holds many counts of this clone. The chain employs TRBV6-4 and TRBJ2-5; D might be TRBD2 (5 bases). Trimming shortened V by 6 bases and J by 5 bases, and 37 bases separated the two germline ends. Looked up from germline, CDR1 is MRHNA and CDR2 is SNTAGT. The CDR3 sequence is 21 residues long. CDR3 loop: CASSGPHKQRESFKSQETQYF. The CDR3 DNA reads TGTGCCAGCAGCGGCCCACATAAACAGAGGGAGTCCTTTAAATCGCAGGAGACCCAGTACTTC.